Below, 21 T cell receptor beta chains from the same sample are listed, as sequenced in a study of T cell responses to AZD1222 COVID-19 vaccine. This table comes from immunoSEQ multiplex PCR, and its TCRdb copy is limited to in-frame clones, with some not included. The table lists approximately 100,000 clones, about 95% of them singletons. Sequencing was performed on peripheral blood, taken on day 0 of AZD1222 vaccination. The receptors derive from an adult in good health.

The rearrangement links TRBV19 to TRBJ1-2; perhaps TRBD1 as D (6 bases). The ends were cut back, 11 bases at V and 4 bases at J, with 17 bases in the middle. This CDR3 region has 13 residues. Germline V gene lookup returns CDR1 LNHDA and CDR2 SQIVND (reference sequence). CDR3 residues: CAGETGSGYGYTF. The CDR3 DNA reads TGTGCCGGCGAAACAGGGTCGGGCTATGGCTACACCTTC.

This clone was counted once. This sequence joins TRBV7-8 and TRBJ1-2; a possible D gene is TRBD1 (5 bases). CDR3 length: 14 residues. Germline V gene data show CDR1 as SGHVS and CDR2 as FQNEAQ. Deletions cut 0 bases from V and 4 bases from J, with 9 bases between. This CDR3 reads CASSLAGGLYGYTF. CDR3 nucleotide sequence: TGTGCCAGCAGCTTAGCCGGGGGACTCTATGGCTACACCTTC.

V is TRBV27 and J is TRBJ1-2, with a tentative D call TRBD1 (5 bases). Trimming cost V 2 bases and J 4 bases, with 8 bases left between them. There are 13 residues in the CDR3. Germline V gives CDR1 MNHEY, CDR2 SMNVEV (reference sequence). The CDR3 here is CASSLRGVYGYTF. DNA for the CDR3: TGTGCCAGCAGTTTAAGGGGTGTCTATGGCTACACCTTC.

V and J are TRBV5-5 and TRBJ1-1, with 9 nucleotides matching TRBD1. V lost 4 bases to trimming and J lost 4 bases; unmatched junction nucleotides: 8. The CDR3 runs to 15 residues. CDR1 and CDR2 (germline): SGHKS, YYEKEE (reference sequence). CDR3 DNA sequence: TGTGCCAGCAGCCCTGGACAGGGGCAGGGCACTGAAGCTTTCTTT. Its translation: CASSPGQGQGTEAFF.

The chain uses TRBV30 and TRBJ1-6, with unresolved D. The CDR3 loop spans 14 amino acids. Germline values: CDR1 GTSNPN, CDR2 SVGIG (reference sequence). With 4 bases removed from V and 0 bases from J, the gap between germline ends came to 7 bases. The CDR3 coding sequence is TGTGCCTGGATGGTAGGCTCCTATAATTCACCCCTCCACTTT. As protein: CAWMVGSYNSPLHF.

The CDR3 spells CASRIAGTDTQYF. In DNA form, the CDR3 reads TGTGCCAGCAGAATAGCGGGGACAGATACGCAGTATTTT. This chain links TRBV5-4 with TRBJ2-3, with 8 positions matching TRBD2. Germline CDR1 and CDR2: SGHNT and YYREEE (reference sequence). Trimming took 5 bases from V and 3 from J; bases not matched to a gene: 2. This CDR3 is built from 13 residues. Full variable domain (remainder filled in from reference TRBV5-4 and TRBJ2-3): ETGVTQSPTHLIKTRGQQVTLRCSSQSGHNTVSWYQQALGQGPQFIFQYYREEENGRGNFPPRFSGLQFPNYSSELNVNALELDDSALYLCASRIAGTDTQYFGPGTRLTVL.

In its sample, this clone was seen once. The chain combines TRBV7-9 with TRBJ2-3, with TRBD2 identical over 8 bases. J lost 8 bases, V lost 0 bases, and 7 bases had no gene match. Germline V gives CDR1 SEHNR, CDR2 FQNEAQ (reference sequence). The CDR3 length is 15 residues. The CDR3 region has the DNA TGTGCCAGCAGCTTAGCTCTAGCGGGCCCTGTTACGCAGTATTTT. Its protein is CASSLALAGPVTQYF.

The J gene is TRBJ1-2, the V gene TRBV7-9; 9 nucleotides align to TRBD1. The CDR3 has 18 amino acids. Germline trimming cut 5 bases from V and 1 base from J; bases unmatched to any gene: 14. The germline V gene encodes CDR1 SEHNR and CDR2 FQNEAQ (reference sequence). The CDR3 coding sequence is TGTGCCAGCAGCACGAAAGTCGGGACAGGGCTCCGTAACTATGGCTACACCTTC. This gives the protein CASSTKVGTGLRNYGYTF.

V gene TRBV7-3 combines with J gene TRBJ1-1; tentative D call: TRBD1 (6 bases). Trimming shortened V by 2 bases and J by 2 bases, and 12 bases separated the two germline ends. The CDR3 consists of 15 residues. Germline loops: CDR1 SGHTA, CDR2 FQGTGA. Written as DNA, the CDR3 is TGTGCCAGCAGCTTAGCGGGCAGGGGTAACACTGAAGCTTTCTTT. Its protein is CASSLAGRGNTEAFF.

The chain recombines TRBV28 with TRBJ1-5; 12 nucleotides line up with TRBD1. CDR1 and CDR2 from the germline V gene are MDHEN and SYDVKM. V dropped 5 bases and J dropped 7; count of bases not matched to a gene: 9. The CDR3 spans 16 residues. CDR3 amino acids: CASSGYGTGGEQPQHF. The CDR3 region has the DNA TGTGCCAGCAGTGGATACGGGACAGGGGGCGAACAGCCCCAGCATTTT.

The chain uses TRBV7-2 and TRBJ2-5, with TRBD2 matching 8 bases. Germline-derived CDR1 and CDR2 are SGHTA and FQGNSA. The CDR3 spans 15 residues. V dropped 5 bases and J dropped 5; count of bases not matched to a gene: 10. This CDR3 is CASSVDGGASETQYF. CDR3 in DNA: TGTGCCAGCAGCGTCGACGGGGGGGCATCGGAGACCCAGTACTTC. The full variable domain, its missing parts supplied by reference TRBV7-2 and TRBJ2-5, is GAGVSQSPSNKVTEKGKDVELRCDPISGHTALYWYRQSLGQGLEFLIYFQGNSAPDKSGLPSDRFSAERTGGSVSTLTIQRTQQEDSAVYLCASSVDGGASETQYFGPGTRLLVL.

The chain combines TRBV7-9 with TRBJ1-4; D is perhaps TRBD1 (5 bases). V was cut by 6 bases and J by 6 bases, with 14 bases left in between. Germline CDR1 and CDR2: SEHNR and FQNEAQ (reference sequence). This CDR3 region has 14 residues. The CDR3 sequence is CASRTGTGDEKLFF. The CDR3 DNA is TGTGCCAGCAGAACCGGGACTGGGGATGAAAAACTGTTTTTT.

This chain connects TRBV7-8 to TRBJ2-7, with 7 bases aligning to TRBD1. The CDR3 consists of 14 residues. V was pared by 5 bases and J by 3 bases, with 7 bases of the junction left unmatched. Germline V gives CDR1 SGHVS, CDR2 FQNEAQ. CDR3: CASSPDRIRYEQYF. DNA of the CDR3: TGTGCCAGCAGCCCGGACAGGATCCGCTACGAGCAGTACTTC.

In its sample, this clone was seen once. The chain has TRBV6-1 and TRBJ1-2; no firm D call. Germline CDR1 MNHNS, CDR2 SASEGT. V lost 3 bases, J lost 0 bases, and 14 bases lay in between. CDR3 length: 16 residues. CDR3 nucleotide sequence: TGTGCCAGCAGTGAGGGTATAGGATTAGCTAACTATGGCTACACCTTC. Protein: CASSEGIGLANYGYTF.

This sequence joins TRBV5-5 and TRBJ1-5; tentative D call: TRBD1 (5 bases). V lost 3 bases and J lost 3, with 13 bases in between. CDR1 and CDR2 (germline): SGHKS, YYEKEE (reference sequence). There are 15 residues in the CDR3. DNA of the CDR3: TGTGCCAGCAGCTCCGGGACGGGCGACAATCAGCCCCAGCATTTT. It is translated as CASSSGTGDNQPQHF.

This chain connects TRBV6-4 to TRBJ2-1, with D uncertain. V lost 0 bases to trimming and J lost 6 bases, with 3 bases between them. Germline loops: CDR1 MRHNA, CDR2 SNTAGT. This CDR3 is 12 amino acids long. The CDR3 DNA is TGTGCCAGCAGTGACTCCGTCAATGAGCAGTTCTTC. Translating it yields CASSDSVNEQFF.

This rearrangement joins TRBV7-8 to TRBJ1-1, with D unresolved. Trimming removed 3 bases at V and 1 base at J, with 3 bases between. Germline CDR1 is SGHVS and CDR2 is FQNEAQ. The CDR3 is 12 amino acids. The chain's CDR3 is CASSFPNTEAFF. CDR3 sequence (DNA): TGTGCCAGCAGCTTCCCGAACACTGAAGCTTTCTTT.

The J gene is TRBJ1-4, the V gene TRBV19; 9 bases line up with TRBD1. J lost 7 bases, V lost 6 bases, and 6 bases had no gene match. The CDR3 is 14 amino acids. CDR1 LNHDA and CDR2 SQIVND come from the germline V gene (reference sequence). This CDR3 reads CASSATGGGEKLFF. CDR3 DNA sequence: TGTGCCAGTAGCGCAACAGGGGGCGGTGAAAAACTGTTTTTT.

This chain links TRBV14 with TRBJ1-1; D ambiguous. Trimming cost V 0 bases and J 7 bases, with 9 bases left between them. Germline V gene sequence: CDR1 SGHDN, CDR2 FVKESK. The length of the CDR3 is 13 residues. For the CDR3, the DNA is TGTGCCAGCAGCCAAGAATTATGGATTGAAGCTTTCTTT. Translated, it gives CASSQELWIEAFF.

This clone appeared once. The chain couples TRBV7-2 to TRBJ2-6; D perhaps matches TRBD1 (6 bases). This CDR3 has 14 residues. V was clipped by 4 bases and J by 8 bases, with 12 bases between them. Germline V lookup: CDR1 SGHTA, CDR2 FQGNSA. The CDR3 spells CASSSNRVSNVLTF. In DNA form, the CDR3 reads TGTGCCAGCAGCTCTAACAGGGTCTCCAACGTCCTGACTTTC.

The chain uses TRBV5-1 and TRBJ1-5; D unclear. Germline V lookup: CDR1 SGHRS, CDR2 YFSETQ. Trimming pared 0 bases from V and 4 bases from J, leaving 11 bases between. The CDR3 consists of 15 residues. CDR3 bases: TGCGCCAGCAGCTTGGGCGTGGCGGGAAATCAGCCCCAGCATTTT. Its protein is CASSLGVAGNQPQHF.